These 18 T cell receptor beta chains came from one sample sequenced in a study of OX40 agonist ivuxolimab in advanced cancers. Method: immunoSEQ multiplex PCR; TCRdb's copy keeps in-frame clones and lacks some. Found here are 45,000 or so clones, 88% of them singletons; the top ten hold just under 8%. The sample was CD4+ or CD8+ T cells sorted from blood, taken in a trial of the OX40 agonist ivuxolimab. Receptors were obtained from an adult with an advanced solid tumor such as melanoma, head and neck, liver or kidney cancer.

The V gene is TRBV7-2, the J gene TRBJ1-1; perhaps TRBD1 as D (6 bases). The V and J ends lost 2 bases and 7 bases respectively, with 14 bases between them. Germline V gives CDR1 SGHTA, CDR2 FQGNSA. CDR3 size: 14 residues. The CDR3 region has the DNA TGTGCCAGCAGCTTAAGGCAGGGGCATGGTGAAGCTTTCTTT. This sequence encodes CASSLRQGHGEAFF.

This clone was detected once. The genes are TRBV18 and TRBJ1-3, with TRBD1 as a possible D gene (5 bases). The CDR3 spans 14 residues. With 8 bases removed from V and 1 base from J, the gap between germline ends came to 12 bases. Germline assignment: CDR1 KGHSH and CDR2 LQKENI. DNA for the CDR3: TGTGCCAGCCGCCGGGGGGGGTCTGGAAACACCATATATTTT. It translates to CASRRGGSGNTIYF.

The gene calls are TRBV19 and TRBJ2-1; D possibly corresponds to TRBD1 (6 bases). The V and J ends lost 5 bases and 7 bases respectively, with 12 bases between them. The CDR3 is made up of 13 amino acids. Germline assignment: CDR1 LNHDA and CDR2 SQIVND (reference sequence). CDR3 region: CASSQQGWNEQFF. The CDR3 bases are TGTGCCAGTAGTCAACAGGGTTGGAATGAGCAGTTCTTC.

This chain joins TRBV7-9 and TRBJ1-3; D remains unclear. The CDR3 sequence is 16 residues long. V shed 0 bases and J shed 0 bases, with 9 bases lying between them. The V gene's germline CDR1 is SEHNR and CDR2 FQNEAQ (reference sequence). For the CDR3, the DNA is TGTGCCAGCAGCTTAGCGGCACAGAGCTCTGGAAACACCATATATTTT. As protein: CASSLAAQSSGNTIYF.

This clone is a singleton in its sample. CDR3 residues: CASSIDRYQPQHF. The CDR3, as DNA: TGTGCCAGCAGTATTGACAGATATCAGCCCCAGCATTTT. The genes are TRBV6-5 and TRBJ1-5; D possibly corresponds to TRBD1 (5 bases). The CDR3 contains 13 residues. The germline V gene has CDR1 MNHEY and CDR2 SVGAGI. V lost 5 bases, J lost 5 bases, and 10 bases lay in between.

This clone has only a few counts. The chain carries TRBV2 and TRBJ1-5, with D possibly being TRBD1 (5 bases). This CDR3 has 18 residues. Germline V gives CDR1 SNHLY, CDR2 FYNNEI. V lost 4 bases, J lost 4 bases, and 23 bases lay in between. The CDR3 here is CASSVRLGEQGLNQPQHF. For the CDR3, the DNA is TGTGCCAGCAGTGTCCGCTTAGGGGAACAAGGCTTAAATCAGCCCCAGCATTTT.

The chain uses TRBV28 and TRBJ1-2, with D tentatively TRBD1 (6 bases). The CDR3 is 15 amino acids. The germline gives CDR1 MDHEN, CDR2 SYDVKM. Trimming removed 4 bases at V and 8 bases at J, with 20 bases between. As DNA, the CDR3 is TGTGCCAGCAGTTCCTGGCGGGGGGCGATGGAAGGCTACACCTTC. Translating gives CASSSWRGAMEGYTF.

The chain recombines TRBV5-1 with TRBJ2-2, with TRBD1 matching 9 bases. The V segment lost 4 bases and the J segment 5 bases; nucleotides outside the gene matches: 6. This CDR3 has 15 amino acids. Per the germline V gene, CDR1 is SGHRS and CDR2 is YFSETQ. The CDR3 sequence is CASSLRDRVTGELFF. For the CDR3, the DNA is TGCGCCAGCAGCCTACGGGACAGGGTAACCGGGGAGCTGTTTTTT.

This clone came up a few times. The CDR3 bases are TGTGCCAGCAGGGGACAGGGACCTCAGCCCCAGCATTTT. Translating gives CASRGQGPQPQHF. This chain links TRBV2 with TRBJ1-5; 9 nucleotides match TRBD1. Per germline, CDR1 SNHLY and CDR2 FYNNEI. The CDR3 has 13 amino acids. V lost 6 bases to trimming and J lost 6 bases; unmatched junction nucleotides: 3.

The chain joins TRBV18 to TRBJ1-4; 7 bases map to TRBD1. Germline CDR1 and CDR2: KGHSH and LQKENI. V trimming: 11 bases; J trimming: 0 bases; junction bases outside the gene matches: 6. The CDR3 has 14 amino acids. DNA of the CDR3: TGTGCCGGTCCCCAGGGGGCAACTAATGAAAAACTGTTTTTT. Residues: CAGPQGATNEKLFF.

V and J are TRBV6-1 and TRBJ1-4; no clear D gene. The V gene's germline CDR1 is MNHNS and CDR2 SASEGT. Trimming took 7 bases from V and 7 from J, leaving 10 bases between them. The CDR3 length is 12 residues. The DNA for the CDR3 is TGTGCCAGCAAGTTCCCCCCTGAAAAACTGTTTTTT. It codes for CASKFPPEKLFF.

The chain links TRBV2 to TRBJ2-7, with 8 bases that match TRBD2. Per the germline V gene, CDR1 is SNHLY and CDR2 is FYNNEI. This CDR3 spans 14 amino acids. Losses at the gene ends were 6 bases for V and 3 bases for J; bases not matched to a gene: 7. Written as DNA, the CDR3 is TGTGCCAGCAGCGGTACTAGCGGCTTCTACGAGCAGTACTTC. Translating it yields CASSGTSGFYEQYF.

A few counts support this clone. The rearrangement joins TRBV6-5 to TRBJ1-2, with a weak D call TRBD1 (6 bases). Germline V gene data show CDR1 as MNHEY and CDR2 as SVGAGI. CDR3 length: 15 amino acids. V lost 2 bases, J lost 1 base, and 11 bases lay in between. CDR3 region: CASSYGGASNYGYTF. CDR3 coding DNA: TGTGCCAGCAGTTACGGGGGGGCGAGTAACTATGGCTACACCTTC.

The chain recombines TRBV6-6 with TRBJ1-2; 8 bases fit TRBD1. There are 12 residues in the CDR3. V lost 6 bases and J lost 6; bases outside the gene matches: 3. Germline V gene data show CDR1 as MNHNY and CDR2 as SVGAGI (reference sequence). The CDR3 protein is CASSSGGDGYTF. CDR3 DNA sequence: TGTGCCAGCAGCTCAGGGGGCGATGGCTACACCTTC.

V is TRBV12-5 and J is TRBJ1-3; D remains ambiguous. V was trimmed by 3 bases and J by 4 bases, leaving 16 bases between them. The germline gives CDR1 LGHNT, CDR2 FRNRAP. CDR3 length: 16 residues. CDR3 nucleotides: TGTGCTAGTGGTTTTGTCCCACCTGGTTCAGGAAACACCATATATTTT. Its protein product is CASGFVPPGSGNTIYF.

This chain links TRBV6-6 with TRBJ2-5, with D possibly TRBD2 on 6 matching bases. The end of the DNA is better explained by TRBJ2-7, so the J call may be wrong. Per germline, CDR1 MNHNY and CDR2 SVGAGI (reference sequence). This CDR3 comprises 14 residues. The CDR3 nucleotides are TGTGCCAGCAGCTTGGAGGGTGCGGACTACGAGCAGTACTTC. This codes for CASSLEGADYEQYF.

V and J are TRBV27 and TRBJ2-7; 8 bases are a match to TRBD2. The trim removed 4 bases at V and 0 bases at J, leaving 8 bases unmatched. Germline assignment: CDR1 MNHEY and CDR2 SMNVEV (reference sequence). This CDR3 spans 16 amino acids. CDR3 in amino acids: CASSYRLAGSSYEQYF. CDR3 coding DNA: TGTGCCAGCAGTTATCGCCTAGCGGGCAGCTCCTACGAGCAGTACTTC.

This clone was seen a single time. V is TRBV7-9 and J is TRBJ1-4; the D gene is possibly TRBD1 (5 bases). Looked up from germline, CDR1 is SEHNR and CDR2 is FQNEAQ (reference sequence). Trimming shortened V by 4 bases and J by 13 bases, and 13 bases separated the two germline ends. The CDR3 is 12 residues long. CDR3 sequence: CASSSDSGILFF. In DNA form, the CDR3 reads TGTGCCAGCAGCTCAGACAGCGGAATACTGTTTTTT. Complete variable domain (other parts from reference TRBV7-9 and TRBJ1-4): DTGVSQNPRHKITKRGQNVTFRCDPISEHNRLYWYRQTLGQGPEFLTYFQNEAQLEKSRLLSDRFSAERPKGSFSTLEIQRTEQGDSAMYLCASSSDSGILFFGSGTQLSVL.